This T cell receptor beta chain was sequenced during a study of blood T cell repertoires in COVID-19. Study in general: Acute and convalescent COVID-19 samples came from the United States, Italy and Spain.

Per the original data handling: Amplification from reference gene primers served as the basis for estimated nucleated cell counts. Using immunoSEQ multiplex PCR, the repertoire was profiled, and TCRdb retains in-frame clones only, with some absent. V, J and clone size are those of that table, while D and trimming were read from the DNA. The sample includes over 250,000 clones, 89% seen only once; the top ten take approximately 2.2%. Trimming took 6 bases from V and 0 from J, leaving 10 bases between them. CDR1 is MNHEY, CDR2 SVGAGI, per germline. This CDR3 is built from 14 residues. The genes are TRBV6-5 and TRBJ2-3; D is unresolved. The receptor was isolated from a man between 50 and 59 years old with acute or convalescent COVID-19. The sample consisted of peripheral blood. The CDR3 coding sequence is TGTGCCAGCAGAGCGACGGCTAGCACAGATACGCAGTATTTT. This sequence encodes CASRATASTDTQYF.